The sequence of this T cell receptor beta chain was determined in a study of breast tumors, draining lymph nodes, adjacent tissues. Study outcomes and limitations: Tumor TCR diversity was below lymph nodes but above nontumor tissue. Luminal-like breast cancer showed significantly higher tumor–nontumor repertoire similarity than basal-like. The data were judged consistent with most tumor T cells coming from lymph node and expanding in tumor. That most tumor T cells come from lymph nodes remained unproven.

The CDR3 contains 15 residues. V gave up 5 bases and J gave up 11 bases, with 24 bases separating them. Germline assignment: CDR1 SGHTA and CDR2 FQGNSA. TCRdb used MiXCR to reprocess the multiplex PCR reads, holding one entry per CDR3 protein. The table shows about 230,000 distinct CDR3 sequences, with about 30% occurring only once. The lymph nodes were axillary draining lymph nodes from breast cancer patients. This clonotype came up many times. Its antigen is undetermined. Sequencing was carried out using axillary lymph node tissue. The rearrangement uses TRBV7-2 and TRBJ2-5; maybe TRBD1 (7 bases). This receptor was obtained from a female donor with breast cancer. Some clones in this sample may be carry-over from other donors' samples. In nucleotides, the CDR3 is TGTGCCAGCAGCCTTACAGGGGTTTTCGGGGGAGTACAGTACTTC. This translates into CASSLTGVFGGVQYF.